Sequencing of this TCR beta chain was carried out in a study of blood T cell repertoires in COVID-19. Whole-study context: The study drew acute and convalescent COVID-19 samples from the United States, Italy and Spain. Sample material is recorded as cDNA or gDNA derived from T cells, B-cell-depleted T cells, or PBMCs.

V was cut by 2 bases and J by 1 base, with 11 bases left in between. In germline, CDR1 is SGHTA, CDR2 FQGTGA. The CDR3 contains 15 residues. Method: immunoSEQ multiplex PCR; TCRdb's copy keeps in-frame clones and lacks some. Found here are around 80,000 clones, over 75% of them singletons; the top ten hold approximately 12%. The receptor comes from a man aged 80 or over with acute or convalescent COVID-19. Source material: peripheral blood. The rearrangement joins TRBV7-3 to TRBJ1-1; D perhaps matches TRBD1 (5 bases). This CDR3 reads CASSLFDSPNTEAFF. The CDR3 coding sequence is TGTGCCAGCAGCTTATTTGACAGTCCGAACACTGAAGCTTTCTTT. The full variable domain, in which reference TRBV7-3 and TRBJ1-1 provide the parts outside the CDR3, is GAGVSQTPSNKVTEKGKYVELRCDPISGHTALYWYRQSLGQGPEFLIYFQGTGAADDSGLPNDRFFAVRPEGSVSTLKIQRTERGDSAVYLCASSLFDSPNTEAFFGQGTRLTVV.